The T cell receptor beta chain under discussion was sequenced for a study of T cell responses to AZD1222 COVID-19 vaccine. Study as a whole: Second doses at about 4 or about 12 weeks were pooled. Study findings and constraints: Seropositive AZD1222 recipients at baseline numbered only five or six. Researchers report vaccine-associated CD4 TCRs spanning spike, with dominance at 160-218 and 743-854. Females made up more of the donors, who were largely white British, and clonal diversity may have come out too low.

About this clone: No antigen is known for it.

Generated by immunoSEQ multiplex PCR, the TCRdb table keeps only in-frame clones and is missing some. This table has about 130,000 clones, 88% appearing once. This CDR3 region has 14 residues. V lost 6 bases and J 6 bases, leaving 12 bases between the germline ends. Per the germline V gene, CDR1 is LNHDA and CDR2 is SQIVND (reference sequence). Sequenced here: peripheral blood, sampled on day 0 of AZD1222 vaccination. The chain recombines TRBV19 with TRBJ1-6; D is uncertain. This sequence originates from an adult in good health. CDR3 DNA: TGTGCCAGTAGAAACGGGTACGCTAATTCACCCCTCCACTTT. Encoded protein: CASRNGYANSPLHF.